The 9 T cell receptor beta chains below were found in one sample sequenced in a study of T cell clones after liver transplantation. Some clones are missing from TCRdb's copy, which holds only in-frame ones; the method was immunoSEQ multiplex PCR. This sample yields approximately 68,000 clones, of which 75% to 85% are seen a single time; roughly 0.6% belongs to the top ten. The sample here was CD4+ T cells from blood, taken before liver transplant. The receptors here all came from a human donor who received a liver transplant.

The CDR3 DNA sequence: TGTGCCAGCAGTTACAGGGGTCACTCCTACAATGAGCAGTTCTTC. It specifies CASSYRGHSYNEQFF. V usage is TRBV6-5 and J usage is TRBJ2-1; a weak D match, TRBD1 (5 bases). The germline gives CDR1 MNHEY, CDR2 SVGAGI. This CDR3 contains 15 residues. Trimming left V 2 bases short and J 0 bases short, with 8 bases between.

This clone was observed a handful of times. V gene TRBV4-1 combines with J gene TRBJ1-4, with D unresolved. Germline V lookup: CDR1 MGHRA, CDR2 YSYEKL. The CDR3 length is 15 residues. V lost 4 bases and J lost 8, with 17 bases in between. For the CDR3, the DNA is TGCGCCAGCAGCCTCCCGGCCCACCGGAGGGAAAAACTGTTTTTT. This gives the protein CASSLPAHRREKLFF.

The chain couples TRBV15 to TRBJ2-7, with 11 bases fitting TRBD2. V lost 0 bases to trimming and J lost 0 bases; unmatched junction nucleotides: 1. Germline CDR1 LNHNV, CDR2 YYDKDF (reference sequence). The CDR3 is made up of 16 amino acids. CDR3 residues: CATSREGLADSYEQYF. CDR3 DNA: TGTGCCACCAGCAGAGAGGGACTAGCGGACTCCTACGAGCAGTACTTC.

The CDR3 DNA reads TGTGCCAGCAGCAGGAGGGCCGGGACTAGCGGTTTTCGGCGAGCGGGGGCCAACGTCCTGACTTTC. Protein: CASSRRAGTSGFRRAGANVLTF. The rearrangement joins TRBV9 to TRBJ2-6; TRBD2 agrees at 11 bases. The CDR3 has 22 residues. V was clipped by 4 bases and J by 4 bases; unmatched bases: 22. CDR1 is SGDLS, CDR2 YYNGEE, per germline. Supplemented by reference TRBV9 and TRBJ2-6, the full variable domain reads DSGVTQTPKHLITATGQRVTLRCSPRSGDLSVYWYQQSLDQGLQFLIQYYNGEERAKGNILERFSAQQFPDLHSELNLSSLELGDSALYFCASSRRAGTSGFRRAGANVLTFGAGSRLTVL.

The chain recombines TRBV6-5 with TRBJ1-5; TRBD1 aligns across 7 bases. CDR1 and CDR2 from the germline V gene are MNHEY and SVGAGI. This CDR3 comprises 15 residues. J was trimmed by 2 bases and V by 6 bases; bases with no gene match: 7. The CDR3 loop reads CASSEWTGGNQPQHF. The DNA for the CDR3 is TGTGCCAGCAGCGAATGGACAGGCGGCAATCAGCCCCAGCATTTT.

This clone was detected a few times. For the CDR3, the DNA is TGTGCCAGCACCCCCGGGGGCACCGGGGAGCTGTTTTTT. Protein product: CASTPGGTGELFF. V gene TRBV6-5 combines with J gene TRBJ2-2; D is possibly TRBD2 (6 bases). Germline V gene data show CDR1 as MNHEY and CDR2 as SVGAGI. V was shortened by 7 bases and J by 4 bases, with 10 bases between the two germline ends. This CDR3 contains 13 residues.

This clone was detected only once. The chain joins TRBV5-1 to TRBJ2-5; TRBD1 matches at 9 bases. Trimming took 0 bases from V and 9 from J; bases not matched to a gene: 9. Germline V gene sequence: CDR1 SGHRS, CDR2 YFSETQ. This CDR3 is 15 amino acids long. The CDR3 protein is CASSLAERDRVPQYF. The CDR3 region has the DNA TGCGCCAGCAGCTTGGCCGAGAGGGACAGGGTACCCCAGTACTTC.

CDR3 sequence reads: CASTSGTAMNTEAFF. Here the CDR3 DNA reads TGTGCCAGCACCAGCGGGACAGCTATGAACACTGAAGCTTTCTTT. This sequence joins TRBV28 and TRBJ1-1; TRBD1 agrees at 7 bases. Looked up from germline, CDR1 is MDHEN and CDR2 is SYDVKM. J was trimmed by 0 bases and V by 7 bases; bases with no gene match: 8. This CDR3 comprises 15 residues.

The chain combines TRBV5-1 with TRBJ2-3; D is ambiguous. The CDR3 has 14 residues. CDR1 is SGHRS, CDR2 YFSETQ, per germline. V was trimmed by 5 bases and J by 3 bases, leaving 13 bases between them. CDR3 DNA sequence: TGCGCCAGCAGGAGAGTGGCGGCGACAGATACGCAGTATTTT. Encoded protein: CASRRVAATDTQYF.